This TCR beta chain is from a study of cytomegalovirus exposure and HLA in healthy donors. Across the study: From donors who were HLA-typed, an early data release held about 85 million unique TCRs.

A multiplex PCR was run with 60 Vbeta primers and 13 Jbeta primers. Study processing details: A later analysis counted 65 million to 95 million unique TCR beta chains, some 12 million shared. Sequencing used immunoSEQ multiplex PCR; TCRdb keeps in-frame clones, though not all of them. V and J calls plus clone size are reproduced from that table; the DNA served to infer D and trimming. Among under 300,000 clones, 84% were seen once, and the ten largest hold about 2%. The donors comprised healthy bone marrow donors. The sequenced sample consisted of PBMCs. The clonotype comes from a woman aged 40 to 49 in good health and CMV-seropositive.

CDR3 loop: CASSSTGVPDYGYTF. The CDR3 DNA follows: TGTGCCAGCAGCTCTACAGGGGTTCCTGACTATGGCTACACCTTC. The chain recombines TRBV13 with TRBJ1-2; 7 bases line up with TRBD1. The length of the CDR3 is 15 residues. J lost 3 bases, V lost 4 bases, and 8 bases had no gene match. Germline loops: CDR1 PRHDT, CDR2 FYEKMQ (reference sequence).